The entry below gives a single TCR beta chain sequence along with its context. As yet, its antigen is unknown. The table came from immunoSEQ multiplex PCR; TCRdb's copy has only in-frame clones and leaves some out. The sample has around 23,000 clones, 80% to 85% seen once. The germline V and J ends were trimmed by 5 bases and 2 bases, with 9 bases remaining between them. Germline assignment: CDR1 MRHNA and CDR2 SNTAGT. The length of the CDR3 is 13 residues. This specimen comes from a study of a mutant IDH1 vaccine in newly diagnosed glioma. Time point here: week 47, end of study. Alongside topical imiquimod, each dose of vaccine comprised 300 ug of mutant IDH1 20-mer peptide.

This sequence originates from a man aged 40-49 years with glioma. The genes are TRBV6-4 and TRBJ1-1, with no clear D. The sequenced sample was PBMCs, obtained from a glioma patient whose treatment included an IDH1 peptide vaccine. CDR3 loop: CASSIRYNTEAFF. The DNA for the CDR3 is TGTGCCAGCAGTATTAGATACAACACTGAAGCTTTCTTT.